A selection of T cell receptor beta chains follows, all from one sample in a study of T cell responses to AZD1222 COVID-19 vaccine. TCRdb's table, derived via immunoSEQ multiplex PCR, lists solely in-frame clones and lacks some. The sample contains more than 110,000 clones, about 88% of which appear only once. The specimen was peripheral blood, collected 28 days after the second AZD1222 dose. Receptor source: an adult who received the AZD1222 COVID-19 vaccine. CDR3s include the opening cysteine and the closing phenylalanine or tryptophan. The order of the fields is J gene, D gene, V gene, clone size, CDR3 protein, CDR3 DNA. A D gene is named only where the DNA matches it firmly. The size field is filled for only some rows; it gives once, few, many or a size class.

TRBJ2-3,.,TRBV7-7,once,CASSRRAGSTDTQYF,TGTGCTAGCAGCCGGCGGGCGGGTAGCACAGATACGCAGTATTTT
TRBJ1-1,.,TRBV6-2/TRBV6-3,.,CASSLGRSYTEAFF,TGTGCCAGCAGTTTAGGTCGGAGTTACACTGAAGCTTTCTTT
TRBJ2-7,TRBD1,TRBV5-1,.,CASSTGTGGLEQYF,TGCGCCAGCAGCACCGGGACAGGGGGCCTCGAGCAGTACTTC
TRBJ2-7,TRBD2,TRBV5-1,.,CASSLLLAGDSYEQYF,TGCGCCAGCAGCTTATTACTAGCGGGGGACTCCTACGAGCAGTACTTC
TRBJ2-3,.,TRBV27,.,CASRPPRGTQYF,TGTGCCAGCAGACCTCCCCGAGGTACGCAGTATTTT
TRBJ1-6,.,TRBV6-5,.,CASTPGVAYNSPLHF,TGTGCCAGCACTCCTGGGGTGGCCTATAATTCACCCCTCCACTTT
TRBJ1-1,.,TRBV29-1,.,CSVTGLSNTEAFF,TGCAGCGTAACAGGGTTGTCGAACACTGAAGCTTTCTTT
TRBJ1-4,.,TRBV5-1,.,CASSLSTTNEKLFF,TGCGCCAGCAGCTTGAGCACCACTAATGAAAAACTGTTTTTT
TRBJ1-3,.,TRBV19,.,CASSSRGDPTSGNTIYF,TGTGCCAGTAGTTCCCGTGGGGACCCGACCTCTGGAAACACCATATATTTT
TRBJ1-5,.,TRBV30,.,CAWRAGRVGNQPQHF,TGTGCCTGGAGGGCGGGAAGAGTCGGAAATCAGCCCCAGCATTTT
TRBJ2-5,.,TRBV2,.,CASNQDSRETQYF,TGTGCCAGCAATCAAGACAGTCGAGAGACCCAGTACTTC
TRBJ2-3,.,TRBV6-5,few,CASSTLARLTDTQYF,TGTGCCAGCAGTACCCTAGCAAGACTCACAGATACGCAGTATTTT
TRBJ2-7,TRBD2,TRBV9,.,CASSVGSGGYEQYF,TGTGCCAGCAGCGTGGGTAGCGGGGGCTACGAGCAGTACTTC
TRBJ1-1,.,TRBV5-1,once,CASNLRPANTEAFF,TGCGCCAGCAACCTTCGCCCCGCGAACACTGAAGCTTTCTTT
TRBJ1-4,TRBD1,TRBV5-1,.,CASTRQGGDYNEKLFF,TGCGCCAGCACCCGACAGGGAGGGGATTATAATGAAAAACTGTTTTTT
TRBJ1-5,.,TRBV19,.,CASEEWLMGQPQHF,TGTGCCAGTGAGGAATGGCTTATGGGTCAGCCCCAGCATTTT
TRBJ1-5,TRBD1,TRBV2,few,CASSEGTGNMPQHF,TGTGCCAGCAGTGAGGGGACAGGTAATATGCCCCAGCATTTT
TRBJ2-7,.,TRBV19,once,CASSMRQSYEQYF,TGTGCCAGTAGTATGAGACAGAGCTACGAGCAGTACTTC
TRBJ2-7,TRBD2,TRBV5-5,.,CASSYGLAKLLYEQYF,TGTGCCAGCAGCTATGGACTAGCTAAACTCCTCTACGAGCAGTACTTC
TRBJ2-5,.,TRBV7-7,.,CASSQGGQETQYF,TGTGCTAGCAGTCAAGGGGGACAAGAGACCCAGTACTTC
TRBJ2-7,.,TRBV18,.,CASSPPGVSSYEQYF,TGTGCCAGCTCACCACCGGGGGTGAGCTCCTACGAGCAGTACTTC
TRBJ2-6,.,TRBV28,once,CASSFFETGANVLTF,TGTGCCAGCAGTTTCTTCGAAACTGGGGCCAACGTCCTGACTTTC
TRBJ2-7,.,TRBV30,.,CAWSVQGHTYEQYF,TGTGCCTGGAGTGTACAGGGCCATACCTACGAGCAGTACTTC
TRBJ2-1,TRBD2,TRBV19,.,CASSIFAGVGEQFF,TGTGCCAGTAGTATATTTGCGGGGGTCGGTGAGCAGTTCTTC
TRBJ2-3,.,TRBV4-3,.,CASSQGRGRYTDTQYF,TGCGCCAGCAGCCAAGGGCGGGGGCGGTACACAGATACGCAGTATTTT
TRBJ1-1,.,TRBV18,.,CASSPLYKGTEAFF,TGTGCCAGCTCACCACTGTATAAGGGCACTGAAGCTTTCTTT
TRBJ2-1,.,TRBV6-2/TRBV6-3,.,CASSSYYGSSGNEQFF,TGTGCCAGCAGCTCCTATTACGGGAGTTCCGGTAATGAGCAGTTCTTC
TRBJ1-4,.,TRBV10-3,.,CAIREKGDEKLFF,TGTGCCATCAGGGAAAAGGGGGATGAAAAACTGTTTTTT
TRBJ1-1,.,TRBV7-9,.,CASSLQMNTEAFF,TGTGCCAGCAGCCTCCAAATGAACACTGAAGCTTTCTTT
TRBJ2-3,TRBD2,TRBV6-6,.,CASGTYRGSPSDTQYF,TGTGCCAGCGGTACTTACCGCGGGAGTCCCTCAGATACGCAGTATTTT
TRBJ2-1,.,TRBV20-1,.,CSASIADFYNEQFF,TGCAGTGCGAGTATAGCGGACTTCTACAATGAGCAGTTCTTC
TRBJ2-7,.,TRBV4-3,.,CASSQATPYEQYF,TGCGCCAGCAGCCAAGCCACTCCCTACGAGCAGTACTTC